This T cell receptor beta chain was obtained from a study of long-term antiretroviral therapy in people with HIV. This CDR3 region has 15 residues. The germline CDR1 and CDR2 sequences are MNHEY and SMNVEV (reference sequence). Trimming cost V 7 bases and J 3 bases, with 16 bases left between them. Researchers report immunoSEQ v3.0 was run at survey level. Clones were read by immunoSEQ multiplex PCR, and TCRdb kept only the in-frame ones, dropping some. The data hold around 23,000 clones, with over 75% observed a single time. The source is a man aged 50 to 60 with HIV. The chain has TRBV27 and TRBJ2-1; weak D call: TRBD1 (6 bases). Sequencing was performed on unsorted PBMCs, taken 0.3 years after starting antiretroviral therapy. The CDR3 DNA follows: TGTGCCAGCAACTCCGGGACAACCAACTACAATGAGCAGTTCTTC. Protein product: CASNSGTTNYNEQFF.